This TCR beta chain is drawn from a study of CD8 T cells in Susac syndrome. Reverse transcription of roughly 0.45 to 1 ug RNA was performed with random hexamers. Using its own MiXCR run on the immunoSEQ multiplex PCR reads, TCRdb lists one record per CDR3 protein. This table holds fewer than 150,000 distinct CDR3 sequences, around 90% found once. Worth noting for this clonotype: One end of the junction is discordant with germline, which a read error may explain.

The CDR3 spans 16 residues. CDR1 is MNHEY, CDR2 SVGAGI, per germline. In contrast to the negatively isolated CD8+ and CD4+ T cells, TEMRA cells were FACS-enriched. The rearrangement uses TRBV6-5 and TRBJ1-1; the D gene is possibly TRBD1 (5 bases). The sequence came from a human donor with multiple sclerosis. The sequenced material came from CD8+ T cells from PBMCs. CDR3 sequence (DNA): TGTGCCAGCAGTTACTCCGGTGACAGAATGAACACTGAAGCTTCCTTT. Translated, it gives CASSYSGDRMNTEASF.